The next 6 T cell receptor beta chains were all read from a single sample in a study of OX40 agonist ivuxolimab in advanced cancers. Generated by immunoSEQ multiplex PCR, the TCRdb table keeps only in-frame clones and is missing some. The sample lists roughly 80,000 clones; roughly 84% were seen once. The source was CD4+ or CD8+ T cells sorted from blood, collected in a trial of the OX40 agonist ivuxolimab. The receptor set was obtained from an adult with an advanced solid tumor such as melanoma, head and neck, liver or kidney cancer.

CDR3 sequence (DNA): TGTGCCAGTAGTATCAATGGGGCAAGAGTCAGGCGCGGCTACACCTTC. Encoded protein: CASSINGARVRRGYTF. The chain couples TRBV19 to TRBJ1-2; a possible D gene is TRBD1 (5 bases). CDR1 and CDR2 from the germline V gene are LNHDA and SQIVND (reference sequence). This CDR3 contains 16 residues. V was trimmed by 3 bases and J by 8 bases, leaving 22 bases between them.

The rearrangement links TRBV6-5 to TRBJ2-3; the match to TRBD1 covers 7 bases. The CDR3 spans 14 residues. Germline V gene lookup returns CDR1 MNHEY and CDR2 SVGAGI. The trim removed 8 bases at V and 3 bases at J, leaving 8 bases unmatched. DNA of the CDR3: TGTGCCAGCTCGAACAGGGGCCTGACAGATACGCAGTATTTT. Translation gives CASSNRGLTDTQYF.

V usage is TRBV7-2 and J usage is TRBJ2-7; D may be TRBD2 (7 bases). The V end lost 6 bases, the J end lost 0 bases, and 15 bases lay between the germline ends. CDR1 and CDR2 (germline): SGHTA, FQGNSA. This CDR3 has 15 amino acids. The CDR3 sequence: CASRRDTGGSYEQYF. The CDR3 nucleotides are TGTGCCAGCAGGCGGGACACGGGGGGCTCCTACGAGCAGTACTTC.

The chain uses TRBV4-2 and TRBJ2-5; the D gene is possibly TRBD2 (7 bases). V was cut by 0 bases and J by 5 bases, with 16 bases left in between. The germline gives CDR1 LGHNA, CDR2 YNFKEQ. This CDR3 has 16 amino acids. The CDR3 sequence is CASSQETGGAGETQYF. The CDR3 DNA follows: TGTGCCAGCAGCCAAGAGACTGGGGGGGCCGGGGAGACCCAGTACTTC.

The chain carries TRBV5-1 and TRBJ1-2, with D maybe TRBD1 (5 bases). This CDR3 is built from 15 residues. The germline V gene has CDR1 SGHRS and CDR2 YFSETQ. The V end was cut by 3 bases, the J end by 0 bases, with 12 bases between. The CDR3 reads CASSWDDRANYGYTF. The CDR3 DNA reads as TGCGCCAGCAGCTGGGACGACAGAGCTAACTATGGCTACACCTTC.

This chain uses TRBV6-1 with TRBJ2-6, with D tentatively TRBD1 (6 bases). V lost 6 bases and J lost 4, with 10 bases in between. Per the germline V gene, CDR1 is MNHNS and CDR2 is SASEGT. The CDR3 is 14 amino acids. The CDR3 DNA follows: TGTGCCAGCAGCACAGGGATAGGGGCCAACGTCCTGACTTTC. Translation: CASSTGIGANVLTF.